These 30 T cell receptor beta chains were all obtained from the same sample, sequenced in a study of blood T cell repertoires in COVID-19. TCRdb's copy holds only in-frame clones and misses some; the assay was immunoSEQ multiplex PCR. This sample carries about 160,000 clones, 70% to 85% of them seen once, and the ten largest clones take about 1.2%. The sample consisted of peripheral blood. The receptors were gathered from a man in his 60s who had recovered from COVID-19.

CDR3: CASSLRQGTSPDTQYF. CDR3 in DNA: TGTGCCAGCAGCCTTCGACAGGGTACCTCCCCAGATACGCAGTATTTT. J is TRBJ2-3 and V is TRBV11-3; 7 bases agree with TRBD1. After removal of 5 bases from V and 4 bases from J, the junction contained 12 bases not matched to a gene. In germline, CDR1 is SGHNT, CDR2 YENEEA. CDR3 size: 16 residues.

The genes are TRBV11-2 and TRBJ1-1; D unresolved. Germline V gives CDR1 SGHAT, CDR2 FQNNGV. The CDR3 sequence is 12 residues long. V was trimmed by 2 bases and J by 11 bases, leaving 12 bases between them. For the CDR3, the DNA is TGTGCCAGCAGCTTATTCCTTGGGGAGGCTTTCTTT. Its translation: CASSLFLGEAFF.

This clone occurred once. The same CDR3 is also encoded by other DNA sequences in this sample. V and J are TRBV5-1 and TRBJ2-3; 7 positions match TRBD2. V was clipped by 3 bases and J by 0 bases; unmatched bases: 4. CDR1 is SGHRS, CDR2 YFSETQ, per germline. The CDR3 is made up of 15 amino acids. The CDR3 DNA is TGCGCCAGCAGCTCTCGGGGGGACAGCACAGATACGCAGTATTTT. Translating it yields CASSSRGDSTDTQYF.

The chain employs TRBV25-1 and TRBJ2-7; possibly TRBD2 for D (5 bases). V was clipped by 6 bases and J by 4 bases, with 13 bases between them. Germline-derived CDR1 and CDR2 are MGHDK and SYGVNS. The CDR3 length is 13 residues. In DNA, the CDR3 is TGTGCCAGCAGCCTTCTGGGAGAGTACGAGCAGTACTTC. Protein sequence: CASSLLGEYEQYF.

This chain connects TRBV3-1 (or the pseudogene TRBV3-2) to TRBJ1-3; perhaps TRBD1 as D (5 bases). CDR1 and CDR2 (germline): LGHDT, YNNKEL (reference sequence). V gave up 3 bases and J gave up 0 bases, with 15 bases separating them. This CDR3 region has 17 residues. The CDR3 spells CASSHDLAGISGNTIYF. CDR3 sequence (DNA): TGTGCCAGCAGCCACGACCTCGCAGGGATCTCTGGAAACACCATATATTTT.

The J gene is TRBJ2-5, the V gene TRBV14; 10 positions agree with TRBD1. In germline, CDR1 is SGHDN, CDR2 FVKESK. V lost 3 bases, J lost 5 bases, and 9 bases stayed unmatched. This CDR3 region has 16 residues. In DNA form, the CDR3 reads TGTGCCAGCAGCCATTTGGACAGGGGGGCAATGGAGACCCAGTACTTC. Its protein product is CASSHLDRGAMETQYF.

The chain carries TRBV4-1 and TRBJ1-5, with D perhaps TRBD1 (5 bases). The CDR3 contains 13 residues. The V end lost 5 bases, the J end lost 6 bases, and 11 bases lay between the germline ends. CDR1 MGHRA and CDR2 YSYEKL come from the germline V gene. The CDR3 loop reads CASSSRVSQPQHF. DNA for the CDR3: TGCGCCAGCAGCTCCAGGGTCTCTCAGCCCCAGCATTTT.

The rearrangement joins TRBV18 to TRBJ1-1, with D perhaps matching TRBD1 (6 bases). The CDR3 consists of 14 residues. CDR1 is KGHSH and CDR2 is LQKENI in the germline V gene. V dropped 6 bases and J dropped 4 bases, with 15 bases sitting between them. For the CDR3, the DNA is TGTGCCAGCTCGGAGACAGGTTGGGGCACTGAAGCTTTCTTT. It codes for CASSETGWGTEAFF.

This sequence joins TRBV25-1 and TRBJ2-7; 11 bases agree with TRBD1. Germline CDR1 is MGHDK and CDR2 is SYGVNS. The ends lost 8 bases at V and 7 bases at J; junction bases unmatched: 7. The length of the CDR3 is 13 residues. The CDR3 sequence is CASHGQGAGEQYF. DNA for the CDR3: TGTGCCAGCCACGGACAGGGGGCGGGGGAGCAGTACTTC.

The J gene is TRBJ2-3, the V gene TRBV3-1 (or the pseudogene TRBV3-2); D not resolved. There are 12 residues in the CDR3. V was cut by 0 bases and J by 7 bases, with 5 bases left in between. From germline, CDR1 is LGHDT and CDR2 YNNKEL (reference sequence). The CDR3 nucleotides are TGTGCCAGCAGCCAAGATAGTTATACGCAGTATTTT. Protein sequence: CASSQDSYTQYF.

The chain employs TRBV5-6 and TRBJ1-6; D may be TRBD1 (6 bases). The CDR3 has 15 residues. The germline CDR1 and CDR2 sequences are SGHDT and YYEEEE. V was shortened by 5 bases and J by 10 bases, with 19 bases between the two germline ends. CDR3 protein: CASRRLRDTGSPLHF. The CDR3 nucleotides are TGTGCCAGCAGGCGCCTGAGGGACACTGGGTCACCCCTCCACTTT.

This clone was counted once. The rearrangement uses TRBV24-1 and TRBJ2-5; D possibly corresponds to TRBD1 (6 bases). From germline, CDR1 is KGHDR and CDR2 SFDVKD. The CDR3 sequence is 14 residues long. V was cut by 5 bases and J by 2 bases, with 11 bases left in between. The CDR3 DNA is TGTGCCACCAGTGCCACTGACAGGCAAGAGACCCAGTACTTC. This translates into CATSATDRQETQYF.

The CDR3 DNA follows: TGTGCCAGCAGTTACGGGCAGGTTGCCTACGAGCAGTACTTC. Amino acids: CASSYGQVAYEQYF. The chain employs TRBV6-6 and TRBJ2-7, with D unclear. The CDR3 length is 14 residues. Germline values: CDR1 MNHNY, CDR2 SVGAGI (reference sequence). The ends were cut back, 2 bases at V and 2 bases at J, with 10 bases in the middle.

The chain uses TRBV7-2 and TRBJ2-1; 8 nucleotides agree with TRBD2. V trimming: 10 bases; J trimming: 5 bases; junction bases outside the gene matches: 10. The germline gives CDR1 SGHTA, CDR2 FQGNSA. This CDR3 is built from 14 residues. CDR3 protein: CATGRGQANNEQFF. The CDR3 DNA follows: TGTGCCACCGGGAGGGGCCAAGCCAACAATGAGCAGTTCTTC.

The V gene is TRBV5-1, the J gene TRBJ1-2; 8 bases map to TRBD1. Losses at the gene ends were 2 bases for V and 4 bases for J; bases not matched to a gene: 4. The CDR3 totals 14 residues. Per germline, CDR1 SGHRS and CDR2 YFSETQ. The CDR3 protein is CASSLGQGPYGYTF. As DNA, the CDR3 is TGCGCCAGCAGCTTAGGACAGGGTCCCTATGGCTACACCTTC.

CDR3 nucleotides: TGTGCCAGTAGTACTGTGGAGGCGTACACCTTC. This gives the protein CASSTVEAYTF. The rearrangement uses TRBV19 and TRBJ1-2; unclear D gene. Looked up from germline, CDR1 is LNHDA and CDR2 is SQIVND (reference sequence). The V and J ends lost 4 bases and 11 bases respectively, with 11 bases between them. CDR3 length: 11 amino acids.

This clone was counted between two and nine times. The V call is TRBV6-2 or TRBV6-3, the J call TRBJ2-7; TRBD1 agrees at 8 bases. The CDR3 is 16 amino acids. Trimming at V came to 6 bases and at J to 1 base, leaving 11 bases not matched to a gene. Germline V gene sequence: CDR1 MNHEY, CDR2 SVGEGT. CDR3 protein: CASSRYRGFSSYEQYF. CDR3 DNA: TGTGCCAGCAGCCGGTACAGGGGGTTCTCTTCCTACGAGCAGTACTTC.

J is TRBJ2-7 and V is TRBV19; D may be TRBD2 (6 bases). This CDR3 spans 13 amino acids. Trimming removed 5 bases at V and 0 bases at J, with 8 bases between. CDR1 and CDR2 from the germline V gene are LNHDA and SQIVND (reference sequence). Written as DNA, the CDR3 is TGTGCCAGTAGTGGAGGGAGCTCCTACGAGCAGTACTTC. It codes for CASSGGSSYEQYF.

The V gene is TRBV7-9, the J gene TRBJ1-2, with 7 positions matching TRBD1. The V and J ends lost 5 bases and 1 base, in that order; junction bases with no gene match: 7. The CDR3 covers 15 residues. Germline V gene data show CDR1 as SEHNR and CDR2 as FQNEAQ (reference sequence). CDR3 protein: CASSHNQGVNYGYTF. DNA for the CDR3: TGTGCCAGCAGCCATAATCAGGGGGTTAACTATGGCTACACCTTC. Full variable domain (rest looked up from reference TRBV7-9 and TRBJ1-2): DTGVSQNPRHKITKRGQNVTFRCDPISEHNRLYWYRQTLGQGPEFLTYFQNEAQLEKSRLLSDRFSAERPKGSFSTLEIQRTEQGDSAMYLCASSHNQGVNYGYTFGSGTRLTVV.

The chain couples TRBV10-2 to TRBJ1-2; perhaps TRBD1 as D (6 bases). Between the trimmed V and J ends, which lost 3 bases and 4 bases, there was a span of 12 bases. The CDR3 spans 14 residues. Germline CDR1 WSHSY, CDR2 SAAADI. This CDR3 reads CASSDRQGIYGYTF. The CDR3, as DNA: TGCGCCAGCAGTGACCGGCAGGGGATCTATGGCTACACCTTC.

The chain carries TRBV7-2 and TRBJ2-7; D might be TRBD1 (6 bases). The CDR3 has 15 residues. The germline V gene has CDR1 SGHTA and CDR2 FQGNSA. V dropped 5 bases and J dropped 1 base, with 15 bases sitting between them. This chain's CDR3 is CASSPSPTGSYEQYF. The CDR3 region has the DNA TGTGCCAGCAGCCCTAGCCCCACAGGGTCCTACGAGCAGTACTTC.

The V and J genes are TRBV5-1 and TRBJ1-6; 9 nucleotides match TRBD1. With V trimmed by 2 bases and J by 4 bases, 4 bases remained unmatched. This CDR3 is 16 amino acids long. The germline V gene has CDR1 SGHRS and CDR2 YFSETQ. The CDR3 protein is CASSFDGTGYNSPLHF. The CDR3 DNA reads TGCGCCAGCAGCTTCGACGGGACAGGGTATAATTCACCCCTCCACTTT.

The chain combines TRBV20-1 with TRBJ2-5; 8 bases map to TRBD1. From germline, CDR1 is DFQATT and CDR2 SNEGSKA (reference sequence). The CDR3 totals 13 residues. The V and J ends lost 3 bases and 1 base, in that order; junction bases with no gene match: 1. The CDR3 DNA reads as TGCAGTGCTAGTCAGGGGGCCCAAGAGACCCAGTACTTC. Translating gives CSASQGAQETQYF.

The V gene is TRBV11-3, the J gene TRBJ2-3; D is perhaps TRBD2 (5 bases). The germline V and J ends were trimmed by 3 bases and 2 bases, with 9 bases remaining between them. This CDR3 spans 14 amino acids. CDR1 SGHNT and CDR2 YENEEA come from the germline V gene. CDR3 loop: CASSLGGYTDTQYF. The CDR3 coding sequence is TGTGCCAGCAGCTTGGGCGGGTACACAGATACGCAGTATTTT.

This chain links TRBV19 with TRBJ1-2; D possibly corresponds to TRBD1 (6 bases). Deletions cut 6 bases from V and 0 bases from J, with 17 bases between. In germline, CDR1 is LNHDA, CDR2 SQIVND (reference sequence). The CDR3 is 16 residues long. CDR3 sequence: CASSSWWDTSNYGYTF. DNA of the CDR3: TGTGCCAGTAGCTCGTGGTGGGACACCTCTAACTATGGCTACACCTTC. The full variable domain, with the rest looked up from reference TRBV19 and TRBJ1-2, is DGGITQSPKYLFRKEGQNVTLSCEQNLNHDAMYWYRQDPGQGLRLIYYSQIVNDFQKGDIAEGYSVSREKKESFPLTVTSAQKNPTAFYLCASSSWWDTSNYGYTFGSGTRLTVV.

The V and J genes are TRBV5-1 and TRBJ2-7; perhaps TRBD1 as D (5 bases). Germline values: CDR1 SGHRS, CDR2 YFSETQ. The CDR3 runs to 14 residues. The V end was cut by 5 bases, the J end by 2 bases, with 14 bases between. The CDR3 DNA sequence: TGCGCCAGCAGTTCAGGGCCATCAACCTACGAGCAGTACTTC. It translates to CASSSGPSTYEQYF.

The V gene is TRBV6-1, the J gene TRBJ1-1; TRBD1 is a possible D gene (6 bases). The germline CDR1 and CDR2 sequences are MNHNS and SASEGT. The CDR3 contains 14 residues. Trimming removed 1 base at V and 5 bases at J, with 11 bases between. This chain's CDR3 is CASSEVGGWTEAFF. The DNA for the CDR3 is TGTGCCAGCAGTGAAGTTGGGGGCTGGACTGAAGCTTTCTTT.

The chain has TRBV3-1 (or the pseudogene TRBV3-2) and TRBJ2-7; TRBD1 aligns across 7 bases. Per the germline V gene, CDR1 is LGHDT and CDR2 is YNNKEL (reference sequence). This CDR3 contains 13 residues. V shed 6 bases and J 5 bases; nucleotides not matched to a gene: 7. CDR3 protein: CASRRQGGHEQYF. The DNA of the CDR3 is TGTGCCAGCAGGAGACAGGGTGGCCACGAGCAGTACTTC.

The V call is TRBV10-3, the J call TRBJ1-2; 10 bases map to TRBD1. J gave up 4 bases and V 8 bases, and 7 bases lay outside the gene matches. The CDR3 length is 14 residues. Per germline, CDR1 ENHRY and CDR2 SYGVKD. This CDR3 reads CAISGQGDGYGYTF. For the CDR3, the DNA is TGTGCCATCTCTGGACAGGGGGATGGCTATGGCTACACCTTC.

This rearrangement joins TRBV5-8 to TRBJ2-5; 9 bases are shared with TRBD2. The CDR3 is 15 amino acids. The germline CDR1 and CDR2 sequences are SGHTS and YDEGEE. V was clipped by 0 bases and J by 4 bases; unmatched bases: 4. The CDR3 loop is CASSLEGLAGETQYF. The CDR3 DNA reads as TGTGCCAGCAGCTTGGAGGGACTAGCAGGAGAGACCCAGTACTTC.